This entry concerns a single TCR beta chain. This clonotype was recorded many times. What antigen it recognizes has not been identified. No much larger clonotype is one base removed from it; base qualities were not supplied. This specimen's time point label, per the study, means: patch test 3, about 24 weeks after DPC sensitization. In the paper's terms, the treatment or condition label means: therapeutic diphenylcyclopropenone sensitization with weekly scalp DPC. At every patch-test visit, the blood draw took place before the patch test was put on. Patients were eligible if aged 18 to 70, diagnosed with alopecia and judged suitable for DPC therapy, and pregnant patients were excluded. Unfractionated whole blood was collected in Tempus Blood RNA tubes, and total RNA was extracted from that blood. The germline V gene specifies MDHEN as CDR1 and SYDVKM as CDR2. From the cysteine up to the phenylalanine, the CDR3 has a length of 14 residues. Only the CDR3 part of the read is kept: 42 bases, read in frame from the first base. V loses 2 bases at its end and J loses 3 bases; junction bases beyond the gene matches: 4.

This sample stems from a study of human T cells and chemical hapten exposure (dated by TCRdb to the early 2020s). In the study overall: For sensitization, 2% DPC in acetone was applied to a roughly 2 cm by roughly 2 cm area of upper inner arm skin. Patients additionally received weekly therapeutic DPC doses to the scalp throughout the roughly 26-week study period. Patch testing on the upper back used Finn chambers containing 0.01% DPC, with scoring done after 6 days according to International Contact Dermatitis Research Group standards. Most of the patients in the cohort were female, and the cohort covered alopecia areata with under or over 50% scalp involvement, alopecia totalis and alopecia universalis. Libraries were pooled for sequencing, and per-sample TCR yields varied mainly because of small differences in library volumes within the pool. This study followed changes in the peripheral blood TCR repertoire in vivo during primary and secondary sensitization of alopecia patients to the hapten diphenylcyclopropenone (DPC). Patient blood was sampled pre-sensitization (week 0) and at 2, 6 and about 24 weeks after DPC sensitization. Nearly 30 alopecia patients provided blood for TCR sequencing at one to four time points (pre-sensitization, 2, 6 and 24 weeks). The full study reports these points: Significantly more large CDR3 similarity clusters were formed by expanded TCRs than by pre-sensitization or healthy control sets, consistent with antigen-driven responses. After repeated subsampling, the strength of the expansion versus patch-test correlation and the threshold at which it became significant changed. No change with DPC sensitization was found in the number of TCRs above 1 in 1000 frequency, and no evidence of global repertoire structure alterations was found. Because every patient had alopecia, a presumed autoimmune disease, the patients' immune response might differ from that of healthy individuals. Patch test score was positively correlated with the number of PT1 expanded TCRs, with significance at thresholds 8, 16 and 32 but not at 4.

To prepare the library, RACE was applied. TCRdb lists the instrument as NextSeq 500. During library preparation, unique molecular identifiers were attached to individual cDNA molecules so that TCRs could be counted in a quantitative, reproducible way. Each blood RNA sample was used to sequence both TCR alpha and TCR beta chains. In the authors' own workflow: A median of around 100,000 TCRs per sample was observed, with a range of 23,224 to 690,600. The Decombinator software suite was used to annotate V, J and CDR3 in the TCR reads. For PS versus PT1 abundance plots, all samples were subsampled to the same number of TCRs (28,000). TCRs were defined as expanded if absent before sensitization and observed at least eight times at the 2-week time point. TCRdb applied fastp at Q25 and MiXCR to the public reads, then kept only in-frame beta chains. Rows are unified per CDR3 protein, each entry keeping the most common DNA and genes. None of the V and J calls come from the authors' own analysis; TCRdb made them. This sample comprises 28,000 or so distinct CDR3 sequences, approximately 6% of them detected only once. The top ten clones comprise 4.5% to 7% of the sample.

Sequencing was performed on whole blood, taken in connection with sensitization to the hapten diphenylcyclopropenone (DPC). The TCR comes from a man younger than 40 with alopecia areata. Some clones in this sample may be carry-over from other donors' samples. In this chain, TRBV28 is recombined with TRBJ2-7, and TRBD2 matches 7 of the central bases. In nucleotide form, the sequence is TGTGCCAGCAGTTTAGCGGGAGAGGTCTACGAGCAGTACTTC. Its protein reads: CASSLAGEVYEQYF.